This T cell receptor beta chain was retrieved from a study of molecular identifiers for immune sequencing clone quantification (dated by TCRdb to between 2017 and 2018). Notes on the research overall: For a replicate experiment, the RNA from either around 20,000 or 99,000 naive CD8 T cells was divided into five aliquots, and four of those aliquots went on to sequencing. The study was a methods study using CD8 T cells to benchmark molecular-identifier clustering-based TCR repertoire sequencing (MIDCIRS) and TCR RNA copy counting. Findings and caveats that apply to the study as a whole: In CMV-specific effector cells, clones with more than 20 RNA copies contained over 99% of molecules, whereas in naive cells such clones contained under 1% of molecules. Without barcode sub-clustering, chimeric consensus sequences inflated TCR diversity; chimeras reached as high as 47%. A single cell's worth of spiked-in Jurkat TCR RNA was reported detectable even among about a million naive CD8 T cells. Identical TCR molecules sharing a barcode could cause highly expanded clone sizes to be underestimated. Spiked-in Jurkat TCR RNA (around eleven copies' worth), which is not part of the donor repertoire, was contained in the naive libraries. Approximately 2.7 recovered TCR RNA copies per cell were obtained by modeling, versus roughly 10 by digital PCR, implying a capture efficiency of 30% to 35%.

This clonotype was observed a handful of times. Its recognized antigen is unknown. No much larger clone is present one base from it, and per-base qualities are unavailable. Library preparation employed PCR. These reads were obtained on an Illumina HiSeq 4000. Bulk TCR libraries were generated as previously described, with the TCR primers listed in Table S5 used. Purification of total RNA was performed with the Qiagen AllPrep DNA/RNA kit. Before analysis, reads from multiple sequencing runs of the same library were pooled. In the authors' own workflow: Reads were retained only if an exact TCR constant sequence was present, and the retained reads were trimmed to 150 nt and grouped according to their 12-nt molecular barcodes. Reads inside each barcode group were sub-clustered using a 15% Levenshtein threshold, and a quality-weighted consensus sequence was constructed for each RNA molecule. Non-functional sequences were excluded, and lower-count sequences lying one edit away from another sequence were also excluded. On the basis of fitting two negative binomial distributions, barcode sub-clusters with fewer than 20% of the maximum read count were discarded. TCRdb itself trimmed the public reads at Q25 with fastp, ran MiXCR and retained productive beta chains. CDR3 protein sequences are deduplicated, and each keeps its most common genes and DNA. What appears here as the V and J calls and clone size reflects TCRdb's work, not the paper's. This sample gives fewer than 350,000 distinct CDR3 sequences in total; roughly 23% of them show up just once. The top ten clonotypes cover roughly 0.86% of the sample.

Libraries of naive CD8 T cells were generated from around 20,000 to 1,000,000 sorted cells, with 10%, 30% or 50% of the purified RNA used. Naive CD8 T cells were FACS-sorted as CD8+CD4-CCR7+CD45RA+ on a BD FACSAria II into RLT Plus buffer. To test detection sensitivity, Jurkat RNA equivalent to more than 8 TCR copies was spiked into samples of about 18,000-1,000,000 naive CD8 T cells. Enrichment of CD8 T cells was performed with RosetteSep CD8+ T Cell Enrichment Cocktail and Ficoll-Paque, after which ACK red cell lysis was carried out. The CDR3 has 16 amino acids, counting the end cysteine and phenylalanine. The DNA shown is the 48-base CDR3, in frame from base 1. Compared with germline, V lacks 3 bases and J lacks 3 bases; bases without a gene match: 6. As encoded in the germline V gene (reference sequence), CDR1 is PRHDT while CDR2 is FYEKMQ.

The TCR originated in a human donor in good health. Some libraries in this study had Jurkat cell RNA spiked in. This sequence uses TRBV13 and TRBJ1-4; the junction holds 8 bases that match TRBD1. Sample: naive CD8+ T cells from blood, with Jurkat cell RNA spiked in. Interpreted using the paper, the cell subset or site label stands for: FACS-sorted CD8+CD4-CCR7+CD45RA+ naive T cells. The nucleotide sequence is TGTGCCAGCAGCTTTTCAGGGGGCACGGCTAATGAAAAACTGTTTTTT. This gives the protein CASSFSGGTANEKLFF.